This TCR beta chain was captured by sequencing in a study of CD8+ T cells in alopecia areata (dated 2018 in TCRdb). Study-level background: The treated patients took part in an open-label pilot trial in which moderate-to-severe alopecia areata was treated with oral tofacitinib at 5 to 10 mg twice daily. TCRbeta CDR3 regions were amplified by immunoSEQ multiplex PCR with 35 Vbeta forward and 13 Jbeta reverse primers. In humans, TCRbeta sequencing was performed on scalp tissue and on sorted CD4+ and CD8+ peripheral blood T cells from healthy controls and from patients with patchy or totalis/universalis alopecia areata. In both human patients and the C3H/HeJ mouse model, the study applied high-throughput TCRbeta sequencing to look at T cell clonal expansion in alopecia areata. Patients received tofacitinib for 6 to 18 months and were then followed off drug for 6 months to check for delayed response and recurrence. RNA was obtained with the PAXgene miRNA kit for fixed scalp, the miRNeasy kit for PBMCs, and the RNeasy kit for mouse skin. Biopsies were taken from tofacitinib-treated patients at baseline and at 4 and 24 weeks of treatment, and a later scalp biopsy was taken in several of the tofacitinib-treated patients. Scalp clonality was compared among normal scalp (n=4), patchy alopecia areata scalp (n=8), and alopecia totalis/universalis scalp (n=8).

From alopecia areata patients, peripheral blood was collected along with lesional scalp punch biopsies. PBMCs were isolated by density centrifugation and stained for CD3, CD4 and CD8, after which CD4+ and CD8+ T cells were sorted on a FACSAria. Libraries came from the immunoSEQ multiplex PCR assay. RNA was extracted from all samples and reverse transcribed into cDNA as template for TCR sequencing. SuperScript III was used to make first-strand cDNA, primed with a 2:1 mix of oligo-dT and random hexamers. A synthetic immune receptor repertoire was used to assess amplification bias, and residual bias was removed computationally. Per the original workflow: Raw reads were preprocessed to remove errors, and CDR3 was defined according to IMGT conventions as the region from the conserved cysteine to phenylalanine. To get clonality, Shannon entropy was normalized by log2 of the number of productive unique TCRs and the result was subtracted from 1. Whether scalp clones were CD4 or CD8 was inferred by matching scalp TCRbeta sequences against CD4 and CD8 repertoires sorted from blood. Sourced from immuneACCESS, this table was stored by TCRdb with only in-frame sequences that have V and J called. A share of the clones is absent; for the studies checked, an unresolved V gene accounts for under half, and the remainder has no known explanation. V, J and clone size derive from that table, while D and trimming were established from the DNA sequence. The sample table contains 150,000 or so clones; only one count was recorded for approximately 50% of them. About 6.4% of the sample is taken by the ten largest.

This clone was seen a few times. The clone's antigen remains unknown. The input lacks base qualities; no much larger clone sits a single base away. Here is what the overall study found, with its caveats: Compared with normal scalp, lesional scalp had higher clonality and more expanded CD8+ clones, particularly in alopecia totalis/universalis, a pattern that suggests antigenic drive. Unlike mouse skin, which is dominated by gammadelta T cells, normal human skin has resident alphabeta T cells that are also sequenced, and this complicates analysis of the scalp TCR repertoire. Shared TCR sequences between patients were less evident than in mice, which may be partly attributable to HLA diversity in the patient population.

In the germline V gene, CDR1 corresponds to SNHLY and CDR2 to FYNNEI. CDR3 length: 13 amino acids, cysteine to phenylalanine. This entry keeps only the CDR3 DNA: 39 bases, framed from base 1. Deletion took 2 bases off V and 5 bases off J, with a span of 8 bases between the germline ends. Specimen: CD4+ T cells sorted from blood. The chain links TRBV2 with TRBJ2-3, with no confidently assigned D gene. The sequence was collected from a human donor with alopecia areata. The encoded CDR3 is CASSESLRDTQYF. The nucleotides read TGTGCCAGCAGTGAAAGTTTGAGAGATACGCAGTATTTT.